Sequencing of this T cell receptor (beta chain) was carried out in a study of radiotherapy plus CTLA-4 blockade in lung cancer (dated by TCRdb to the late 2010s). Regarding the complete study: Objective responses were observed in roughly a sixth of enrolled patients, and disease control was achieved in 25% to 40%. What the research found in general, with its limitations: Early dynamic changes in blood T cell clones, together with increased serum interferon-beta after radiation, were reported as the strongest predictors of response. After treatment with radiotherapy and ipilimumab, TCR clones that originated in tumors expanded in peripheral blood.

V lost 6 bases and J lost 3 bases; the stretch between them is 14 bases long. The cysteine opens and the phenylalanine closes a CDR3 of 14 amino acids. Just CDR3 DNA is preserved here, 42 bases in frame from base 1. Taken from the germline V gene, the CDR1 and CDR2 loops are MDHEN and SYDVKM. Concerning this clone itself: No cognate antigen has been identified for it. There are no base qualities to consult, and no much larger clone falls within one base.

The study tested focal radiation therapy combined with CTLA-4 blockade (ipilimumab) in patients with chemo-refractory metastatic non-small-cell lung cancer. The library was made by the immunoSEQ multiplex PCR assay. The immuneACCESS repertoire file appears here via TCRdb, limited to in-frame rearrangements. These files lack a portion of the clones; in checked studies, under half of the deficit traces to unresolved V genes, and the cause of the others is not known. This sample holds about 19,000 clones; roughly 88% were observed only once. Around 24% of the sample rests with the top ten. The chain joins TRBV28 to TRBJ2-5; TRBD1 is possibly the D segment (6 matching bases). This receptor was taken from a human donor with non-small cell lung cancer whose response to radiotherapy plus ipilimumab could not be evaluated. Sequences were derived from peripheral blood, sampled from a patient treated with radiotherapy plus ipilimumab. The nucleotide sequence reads TGTGCCAGCAGACCCGCACGGACAGAAGAGACCCAGTACTTC. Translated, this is CASRPARTEETQYF.